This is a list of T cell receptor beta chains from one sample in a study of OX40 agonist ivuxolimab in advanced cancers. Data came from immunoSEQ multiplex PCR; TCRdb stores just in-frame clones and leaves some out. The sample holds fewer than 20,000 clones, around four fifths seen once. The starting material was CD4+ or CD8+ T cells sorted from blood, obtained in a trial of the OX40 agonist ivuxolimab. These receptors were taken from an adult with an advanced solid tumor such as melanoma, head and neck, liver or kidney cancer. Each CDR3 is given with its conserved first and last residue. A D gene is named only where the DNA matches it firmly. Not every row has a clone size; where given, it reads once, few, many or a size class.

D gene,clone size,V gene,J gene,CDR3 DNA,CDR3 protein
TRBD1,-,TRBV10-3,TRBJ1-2,TGTGCCATCAGTGAGCCGGGACAGGGATATGGCTACACCTTC,CAISEPGQGYGYTF
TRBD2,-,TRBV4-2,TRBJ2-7,TGTGCCAGCAGCCCGGGACTAGCGGGAAGGGACGAGCAGTACTTC,CASSPGLAGRDEQYF
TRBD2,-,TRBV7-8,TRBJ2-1,TGTGCCAGCAGCGTGGGACTAGTCGTTTACAATGAGCAGTTCTTC,CASSVGLVVYNEQFF
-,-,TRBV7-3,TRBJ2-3,TGTGCCAGCAGCTTCCTGCAAGATACGCAGTATTTT,CASSFLQDTQYF
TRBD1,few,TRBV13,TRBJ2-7,TGTGCCAGCAGCTGGGGGACAGGGATCCGCGAGCAGTACTTC,CASSWGTGIREQYF
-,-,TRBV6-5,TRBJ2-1,TGTGCCAGCAGGGGGATCGGAGAGCAGTTCTTC,CASRGIGEQFF
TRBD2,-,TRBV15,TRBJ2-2,TGTGCCACCAGCAGAGAACTAGCGGGAGAGAGGTGGAACACCGGGGAGCTGTTTTTT,CATSRELAGERWNTGELFF
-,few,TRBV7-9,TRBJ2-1,TGTGCCAGCAGCCGAAGGTCGGCGGGGGCCCAATCATTTTACAATGAGCAGTTCTTC,CASSRRSAGAQSFYNEQFF
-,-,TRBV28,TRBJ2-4,TGTGCCAGCAGTTTGGAAACAGGGTGGGTCCAAAACATTCAGTACTTC,CASSLETGWVQNIQYF
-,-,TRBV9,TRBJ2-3,TGTGCCAGCAGCGTGGATGGCACAGATACGCAGTATTTT,CASSVDGTDTQYF